One and the same sample provided the 27 T cell receptor beta chains below, sequenced in a study of T cell repertoires in cytomegalovirus infection. A single record per CDR3 protein comes from TCRdb applying MiXCR to the reads. The sample comprises some 130,000 distinct CDR3 sequences, almost 9% of which are singletons, and 10% rests with the top ten. The sample taken for sequencing was PBMCs. The receptors derive from a human donor in good health (CMV status not recorded). Some clones in this sample may be carry-over from other donors' samples.

Many counts were recorded for this clonotype. This chain links TRBV11-2 with TRBJ2-7; the D is unclear. Germline V CDR1 and CDR2: SGHAT, FQNNGV. The CDR3 runs 13 residues. Trimming removed 3 bases from V and 0 bases from J, with 6 bases in between. CDR3 in amino acids: CASSFLDSYEQYF. CDR3 sequence (DNA): TGTGCCAGCAGCTTCTTGGACTCCTACGAGCAGTACTTC.

Ten or more counts support this clonotype. This sequence joins TRBV6-2 or TRBV6-3 and TRBJ1-1; D not resolved. Germline V CDR1 and CDR2: MNHEY, SVGEGT. This CDR3 has 14 residues. Trimming left V 3 bases short and J 1 base short, with 9 bases between. The CDR3 is CASSYPGENTEAFF. DNA for the CDR3: TGTGCCAGCAGTTATCCCGGAGAGAACACTGAAGCTTTCTTT.

This clonotype showed up many times. This sequence joins TRBV5-5 and TRBJ1-1; no definite D call. Trimming took off 0 bases at V and 0 bases at J, with 9 bases between the two ends. This CDR3 spans 15 amino acids. Germline V CDR1 and CDR2: SGHKS, YYEKEE (reference sequence). CDR3 amino acids: CASSLVSGLNTEAFF. In DNA form, the CDR3 reads TGTGCCAGCAGCTTGGTCTCGGGATTGAACACTGAAGCTTTCTTT.

This clonotype came up many times. The V gene is TRBV4-1, the J gene TRBJ1-3; unclear D gene. The CDR3 totals 18 residues. Trimming took off 0 bases at V and 4 bases at J, with 19 bases between the two ends. In germline, CDR1 is MGHRA, CDR2 YSYEKL. As DNA, the CDR3 is TGCGCCAGCAGCCAAGAGGGCAGCTTAAAGGTATTCGGAAACACCATATATTTT. Translating gives CASSQEGSLKVFGNTIYF.

This clonotype was observed at least ten times. The chain couples TRBV20-1 to TRBJ2-7, with D unclear. CDR3 size: 13 residues. CDR1 is DFQATT, CDR2 SNEGSKA, per germline (reference sequence). The V gene lost 3 bases and the J gene lost 4 bases, with 13 bases spanning the gap. CDR3 bases: TGCAGTGCTAGCAATCCTGGAACGTACGAGCAGTACTTC. Translating gives CSASNPGTYEQYF.

As concerns this clonotype: A much larger clone differs from this one at a single base, so this may be a read error. This chain connects TRBV20-1 to TRBJ1-1; D ambiguous. The CDR3 is made up of 13 amino acids. V was clipped by 2 bases and J by 7 bases, with 14 bases between them. From germline, CDR1 is DFQATT and CDR2 SNEGSKA (reference sequence). DNA for the CDR3: TGCAGTGCTAGAACAGATGTAGAGGATGAAGCTTTCTTT. This translates into CSARTDVEDEAFF.

This clonotype was observed a handful of times. V usage is TRBV5-1 and J usage is TRBJ2-6, with 8 bases lining up with TRBD1. This CDR3 region has 17 residues. Germline loops: CDR1 SGHRS, CDR2 YFSETQ. V shed 2 bases and J 1 base; nucleotides not matched to a gene: 5. CDR3 DNA sequence: TGCGCCAGCAGCTTAGAGGACAGGGTATCTGGGGCCAACGTCCTGACTTTC. Its protein is CASSLEDRVSGANVLTF.

This chain links TRBV28 with TRBJ2-7, with D perhaps matching TRBD1 (6 bases). Germline lookup yields CDR1 MDHEN and CDR2 SYDVKM. This CDR3 is 14 amino acids long. V dropped 6 bases and J dropped 5 bases, with 17 bases sitting between them. CDR3 protein: CASRRPGHYDEQYF. CDR3 DNA sequence: TGTGCCAGCAGGAGACCGGGACATTACGACGAGCAGTACTTC.

This clonotype was seen a single time. The chain combines TRBV12-3 or TRBV12-4 with TRBJ2-5; D uncertain. The CDR3 is made up of 13 amino acids. Trimming cost V 5 bases and J 7 bases, with 14 bases left between them. The CDR3 is CASSNPKFGTQYF. The CDR3 DNA is TGTGCCAGCAGTAACCCTAAGTTTGGGACCCAGTACTTC.

This clonotype was detected many times. V gene TRBV7-2 combines with J gene TRBJ2-7, with 8 nucleotides matching TRBD1. The CDR3 spans 15 residues. CDR1 and CDR2 (germline): SGHTA, FQGNSA. Losses at the gene ends were 5 bases for V and 6 bases for J; bases not matched to a gene: 12. CDR3 region: CASSRAGGPILEQYF. As DNA, the CDR3 is TGTGCCAGCAGCCGAGCAGGGGGCCCTATACTCGAGCAGTACTTC.

The table lists this clonotype with a few counts. The conserved final phenylalanine or tryptophan is absent from the CDR3, which likely points to a read error. The limits of the CDR3 on the DNA are not certain, so only TCRdb's listed CDR3 is given. This chain connects TRBV29-1 to TRBJ2-7; the table's D call TRBD1 went unverified against the DNA. Germline values: CDR1 SQVTM, CDR2 ANQGSEA. From its first to its last residue, the CDR3 has 10 amino acids. CDR3 protein: CSSGTGTVEP.

This clonotype was seen ten or more times. The V call is TRBV11-2, the J call TRBJ2-1; a weak D match, TRBD2 (5 bases). This CDR3 region has 15 residues. Deletions cut 1 base from V and 4 bases from J, with 11 bases between. The V gene's germline CDR1 is SGHAT and CDR2 FQNNGV. In DNA, the CDR3 is TGTGCCAGCAGCTTAGGGGCGGGCTCTTACAATGAGCAGTTCTTC. Its protein is CASSLGAGSYNEQFF.

This clonotype has more than one count but fewer than ten. The rearrangement uses TRBV2 and TRBJ2-1, with 9 bases matching TRBD2. The junction had 14 bases not matched to a gene; V was cut back by 6 bases and J by 8 bases. Germline-derived CDR1 and CDR2 are SNHLY and FYNNEI. The CDR3 loop spans 16 amino acids. Here the CDR3 reads CASRPWSGGLLDEQFF. In DNA form, the CDR3 reads TGTGCCAGCAGACCCTGGAGCGGGGGGCTGCTCGATGAGCAGTTCTTC.

This clonotype was seen many times. This chain joins TRBV2 and TRBJ2-2; TRBD1 matches 7 bases. This CDR3 is built from 13 residues. The junction had 0 bases not matched to a gene; V was cut back by 2 bases and J by 6 bases. Per germline, CDR1 SNHLY and CDR2 FYNNEI. The CDR3 is CASSEQGAGELFF. DNA of the CDR3: TGTGCCAGCAGTGAACAGGGGGCCGGGGAGCTGTTTTTT.

At least ten counts were recorded for this clonotype. The V gene is TRBV10-1, the J gene TRBJ1-6; TRBD1 might be the D (5 bases). Germline CDR1 is WNHNN and CDR2 is SYGVQD (reference sequence). The CDR3 covers 17 residues. Trimming cost V 8 bases and J 8 bases, with 25 bases left between them. The CDR3 bases are TGCGCCAGCCCTGAGCCTGGGAAAGAGACAGAAGATTCACCCCTCCACTTT. This codes for CASPEPGKETEDSPLHF.

The genes are TRBV19 and TRBJ1-6; no clear D gene. The V end was cut by 4 bases, the J end by 11 bases, with 18 bases between. This CDR3 is 15 amino acids long. Germline V gives CDR1 LNHDA, CDR2 SQIVND (reference sequence). This CDR3 reads CASSKFTSRDPPLHF. DNA of the CDR3: TGTGCCAGTAGTAAGTTTACGTCGCGAGATCCACCCCTCCACTTT.

The sample holds many counts of this clonotype. V is TRBV7-2 and J is TRBJ1-1; TRBD1 might be the D (5 bases). Trimming pared 1 base from V and 4 bases from J, leaving 16 bases between. This CDR3 has 16 amino acids. Germline V CDR1 and CDR2: SGHTA, FQGNSA. CDR3 region: CASSLGAGGTGTEAFF. The CDR3 nucleotides are TGTGCCAGCAGCTTAGGTGCGGGGGGGACTGGCACTGAAGCTTTCTTT. Complete variable domain (other parts from reference TRBV7-2 and TRBJ1-1): GAGVSQSPSNKVTEKGKDVELRCDPISGHTALYWYRQSLGQGLEFLIYFQGNSAPDKSGLPSDRFSAERTGGSVSTLTIQRTQQEDSAVYLCASSLGAGGTGTEAFFGQGTRLTVV.

This chain links TRBV5-1 with TRBJ1-4; D is unresolved. V lost 0 bases and J 3 bases, leaving 6 bases between the germline ends. Germline CDR1 reads SGHRS; CDR2 reads YFSETQ. There are 14 residues in the CDR3. CDR3 sequence reads: CASSLDGSNEKLFF. The CDR3 coding sequence is TGCGCCAGCAGCTTGGACGGGTCTAATGAAAAACTGTTTTTT.

In its sample, this clonotype was seen many times. This chain connects TRBV5-6 to TRBJ1-4; D might be TRBD1 (6 bases). Germline values: CDR1 SGHDT, CDR2 YYEEEE. The germline V and J ends were trimmed by 4 bases and 8 bases, with 18 bases remaining between them. The CDR3 spans 15 residues. Here the CDR3 reads CASSPQGLESEKLFF. The CDR3 DNA sequence: TGTGCCAGCAGCCCGCAGGGGCTCGAAAGCGAAAAACTGTTTTTT.

This clonotype has at least ten counts. This chain links TRBV7-8 with TRBJ2-3, with a tentative D call TRBD1 (5 bases). The CDR3 has 16 residues. Trimming pared 4 bases from V and 0 bases from J, leaving 14 bases between. Germline loops: CDR1 SGHVS, CDR2 FQNEAQ. The CDR3 reads CASSYGRGSSTDTQYF. Here the CDR3 DNA reads TGTGCCAGCAGCTACGGAAGGGGATCCAGCACAGATACGCAGTATTTT.

In this sample, this clonotype turned up many times. V and J are TRBV7-2 and TRBJ1-6; TRBD1 matches at 7 bases. The CDR3 length is 12 residues. Unmatched junction bases numbered 7, after V lost 6 bases and J lost 14 bases. Germline-derived CDR1 and CDR2 are SGHTA and FQGNSA. CDR3 sequence reads: CASRVGGAALHF. The CDR3 nucleotides are TGTGCCAGCAGAGTAGGGGGCGCGGCCCTCCACTTT. Full variable domain (outside the CDR3, taken from reference TRBV7-2 and TRBJ1-6): GAGVSQSPSNKVTEKGKDVELRCDPISGHTALYWYRQSLGQGLEFLIYFQGNSAPDKSGLPSDRFSAERTGGSVSTLTIQRTQQEDSAVYLCASRVGGAALHFGNGTRLTVT.

This clonotype was counted only a few times. The chain is built from TRBV28 and TRBJ1-1; D is possibly TRBD1 (5 bases). Germline lookup yields CDR1 MDHEN and CDR2 SYDVKM. The CDR3 extends over 14 amino acids. V shed 7 bases and J shed 7 bases, with 19 bases lying between them. CDR3 nucleotide sequence: TGTGCCAGCAACCCCAGGACGGGGGTTCGTGAAGCTTTCTTT. This translates into CASNPRTGVREAFF.

The chain employs TRBV5-5 and TRBJ2-3; possibly TRBD1 or TRBD2 for D (7 bases each). V shed 8 bases and J shed 5 bases, with 15 bases lying between them. The CDR3 contains 13 residues. Germline loops: CDR1 SGHKS, CDR2 YYEKEE (reference sequence). The DNA for the CDR3 is TGTGCCAGTCAGGGGGGAGGGAGAGATACGCAGTATTTT. Translating gives CASQGGGRDTQYF.

The chain recombines TRBV6-5 with TRBJ2-7; TRBD1 agrees at 9 bases. The CDR3 covers 14 residues. With V trimmed by 1 base and J by 3 bases, 1 base remained unmatched. Germline CDR1 reads MNHEY; CDR2 reads SVGAGI. The CDR3 region is CASSYWTGDYEQYF. For the CDR3, the DNA is TGTGCCAGCAGTTACTGGACAGGGGACTACGAGCAGTACTTC.

In this sample, this clonotype turned up a few times. This rearrangement joins TRBV2 to TRBJ1-4, with D perhaps matching TRBD1 (5 bases). CDR1 SNHLY and CDR2 FYNNEI come from the germline V gene. V lost 5 bases, J lost 8 bases, and 18 bases lay in between. The CDR3 spans 15 residues. In DNA, the CDR3 is TGTGCCAGCAGTATCCCGGGACCATTGAAAGAAAAACTGTTTTTT. Translating it yields CASSIPGPLKEKLFF.

CDR3 sequence: CSASRFGTMNTEAFF. In DNA form, the CDR3 reads TGCAGTGCTAGCCGATTCGGGACCATGAACACTGAAGCTTTCTTT. The chain has TRBV20-1 and TRBJ1-1; D is perhaps TRBD1 (5 bases). This CDR3 is built from 15 residues. V was clipped by 3 bases and J by 0 bases, with 14 bases between them. CDR1 DFQATT and CDR2 SNEGSKA come from the germline V gene (reference sequence).

This clonotype was counted many times. The chain uses TRBV7-9 and TRBJ2-3; D is undetermined. V lost 4 bases to trimming and J lost 3 bases, with 14 bases between them. Germline values: CDR1 SEHNR, CDR2 FQNEAQ (reference sequence). This CDR3 comprises 15 residues. The CDR3 loop is CASSSTLVATDTQYF. CDR3 bases: TGTGCCAGCAGCTCCACCCTTGTAGCAACAGATACGCAGTATTTT.